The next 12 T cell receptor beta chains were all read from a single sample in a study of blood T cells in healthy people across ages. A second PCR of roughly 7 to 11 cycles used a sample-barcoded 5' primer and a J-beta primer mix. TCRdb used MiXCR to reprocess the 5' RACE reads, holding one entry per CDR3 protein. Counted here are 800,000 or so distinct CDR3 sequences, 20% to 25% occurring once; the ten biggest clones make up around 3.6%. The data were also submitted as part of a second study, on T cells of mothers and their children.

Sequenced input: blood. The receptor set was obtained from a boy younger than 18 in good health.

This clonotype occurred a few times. CDR3 in amino acids: CASSSPDRNEAFF. CDR3 coding DNA: TGTGCCAGCAGTTCCCCGGACAGAAATGAAGCTTTCTTT. The chain combines TRBV28 with TRBJ1-1, with TRBD1 as a possible D gene (6 bases). The CDR3 covers 13 residues. CDR1 is MDHEN, CDR2 SYDVKM, per germline. Deletions cut 4 bases from V and 7 bases from J, with 13 bases between.

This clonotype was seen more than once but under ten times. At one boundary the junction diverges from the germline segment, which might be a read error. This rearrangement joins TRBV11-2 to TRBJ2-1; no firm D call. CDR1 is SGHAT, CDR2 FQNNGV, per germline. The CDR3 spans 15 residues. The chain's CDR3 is CASSLEQSSCNEQFF. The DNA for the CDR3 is TGTGCCAGCAGCTTAGAACAGAGCTCCTGCAATGAGCAGTTCTTC.

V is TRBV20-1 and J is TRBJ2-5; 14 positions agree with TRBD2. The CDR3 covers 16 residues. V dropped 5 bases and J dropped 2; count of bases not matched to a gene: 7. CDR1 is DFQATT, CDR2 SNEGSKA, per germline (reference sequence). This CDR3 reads CSAPGLAGAIQETQYF. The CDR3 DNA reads TGCAGTGCTCCGGGACTAGCGGGGGCTATTCAAGAGACCCAGTACTTC.

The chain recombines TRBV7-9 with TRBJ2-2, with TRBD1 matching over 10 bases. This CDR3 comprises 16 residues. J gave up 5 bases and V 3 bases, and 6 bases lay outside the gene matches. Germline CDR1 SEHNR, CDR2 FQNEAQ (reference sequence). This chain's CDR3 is CASSFSGTGDTGELFF. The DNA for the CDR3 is TGTGCCAGCAGCTTCTCCGGGACAGGGGATACCGGGGAGCTGTTTTTT. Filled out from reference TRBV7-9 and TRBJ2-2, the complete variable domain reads DTGVSQNPRHKITKRGQNVTFRCDPISEHNRLYWYRQTLGQGPEFLTYFQNEAQLEKSRLLSDRFSAERPKGSFSTLEIQRTEQGDSAMYLCASSFSGTGDTGELFFGEGSRLTVL.

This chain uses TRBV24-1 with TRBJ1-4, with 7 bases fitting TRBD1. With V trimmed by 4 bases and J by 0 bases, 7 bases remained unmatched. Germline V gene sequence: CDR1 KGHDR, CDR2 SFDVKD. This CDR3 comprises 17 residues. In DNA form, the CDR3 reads TGTGCCACCAGTGACCCTAGACAGGGTGCAACTAATGAAAAACTGTTTTTT. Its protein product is CATSDPRQGATNEKLFF.

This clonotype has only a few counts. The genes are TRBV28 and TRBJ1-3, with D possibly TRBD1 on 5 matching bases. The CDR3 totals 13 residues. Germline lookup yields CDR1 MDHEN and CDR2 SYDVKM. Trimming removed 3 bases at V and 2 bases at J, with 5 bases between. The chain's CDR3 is CASSFRAGNTIYF. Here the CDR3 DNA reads TGTGCCAGCAGTTTCAGGGCTGGAAACACCATATATTTT.

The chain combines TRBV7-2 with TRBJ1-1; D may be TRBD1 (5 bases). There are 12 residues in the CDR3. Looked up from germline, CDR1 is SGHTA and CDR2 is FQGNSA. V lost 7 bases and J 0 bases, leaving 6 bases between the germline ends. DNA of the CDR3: TGTGCCAGCAAGGGGCTGAACACTGAAGCTTTCTTT. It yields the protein CASKGLNTEAFF.

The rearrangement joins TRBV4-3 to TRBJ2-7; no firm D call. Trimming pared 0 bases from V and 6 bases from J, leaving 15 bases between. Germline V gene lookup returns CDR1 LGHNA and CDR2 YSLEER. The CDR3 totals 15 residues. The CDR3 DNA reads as TGCGCCAGCAGCCAAGATAAGGGTCTCGGATTCGAGCAGTACTTC. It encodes CASSQDKGLGFEQYF.

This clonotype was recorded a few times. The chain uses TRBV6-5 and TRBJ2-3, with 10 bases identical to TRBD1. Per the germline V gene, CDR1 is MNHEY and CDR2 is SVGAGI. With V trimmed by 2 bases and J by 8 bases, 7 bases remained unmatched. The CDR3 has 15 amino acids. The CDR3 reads CASSYGDRGNPTQYF. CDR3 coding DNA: TGTGCCAGCAGTTACGGGGACAGGGGAAACCCTACGCAGTATTTT.

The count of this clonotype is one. The CDR3 DNA reads as TGTGCCAGCAGCGTAGGACTAGCGGGCAGTAATGAGCAGTTCTTC. Residues: CASSVGLAGSNEQFF. The gene calls are TRBV9 and TRBJ2-1, with TRBD2 matching 10 bases. The CDR3 has 15 amino acids. In germline, CDR1 is SGDLS, CDR2 YYNGEE. The junction had 4 bases not matched to a gene; V was cut back by 0 bases and J by 7 bases.

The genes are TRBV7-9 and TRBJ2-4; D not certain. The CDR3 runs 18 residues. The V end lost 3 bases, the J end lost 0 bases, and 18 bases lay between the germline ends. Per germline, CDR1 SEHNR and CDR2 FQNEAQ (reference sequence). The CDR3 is CASSFMLDPDKAKNIQYF. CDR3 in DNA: TGTGCCAGCAGCTTTATGCTGGATCCAGACAAAGCCAAAAACATTCAGTACTTC.

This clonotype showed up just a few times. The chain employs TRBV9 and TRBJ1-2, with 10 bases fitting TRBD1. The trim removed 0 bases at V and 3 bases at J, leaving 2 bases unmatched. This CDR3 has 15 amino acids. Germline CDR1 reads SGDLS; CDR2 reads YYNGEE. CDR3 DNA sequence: TGTGCCAGCAGCGTAGAGGGACAGGGGTACTATGGCTACACCTTC. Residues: CASSVEGQGYYGYTF.